Presented here are 31 T cell receptor beta chains from one specimen sequenced in a study of PD-L1 blockade in urothelial cancer. The assay was immunoSEQ multiplex PCR, and TCRdb's table has in-frame clones only and misses some. The sample lists approximately 58,000 clones, roughly 87% occurring once. The starting material was PBMCs, obtained around atezolizumab (anti-PD-L1) treatment. Source of these receptors: an older man with urothelial cancer.

The rearrangement joins TRBV7-3 to TRBJ1-2, with 7 nucleotides matching TRBD1. The germline V gene encodes CDR1 SGHTA and CDR2 FQGTGA. This CDR3 has 14 residues. V lost 3 bases and J lost 7; bases outside the gene matches: 8. Written as DNA, the CDR3 is TGTGCCAGCAGCTTCTCCGGACAGGAGCGTGGCTACACCTTC. It is translated as CASSFSGQERGYTF.

The chain has TRBV2 and TRBJ1-3, with D possibly TRBD1 on 5 matching bases. The CDR3 has 16 residues. The V gene lost 3 bases and the J gene lost 1 base, with 13 bases spanning the gap. CDR1 is SNHLY and CDR2 is FYNNEI in the germline V gene. The CDR3 DNA sequence: TGTGCCAGCAGTGACAGGGTTGTCATTTCTGGAAACACCATATATTTT. Encoded protein: CASSDRVVISGNTIYF.

The chain links TRBV7-9 to TRBJ2-6; a weak D match, TRBD1 (5 bases). V was shortened by 3 bases and J by 0 bases, with 9 bases between the two germline ends. Per germline, CDR1 SEHNR and CDR2 FQNEAQ (reference sequence). CDR3 length: 16 amino acids. In nucleotides, the CDR3 is TGTGCCAGCAGCTTCAGGGTTAGCTCTGGGGCCAACGTCCTGACTTTC. This gives the protein CASSFRVSSGANVLTF. Full variable domain (missing parts from reference TRBV7-9 and TRBJ2-6): DTGVSQNPRHKITKRGQNVTFRCDPISEHNRLYWYRQTLGQGPEFLTYFQNEAQLEKSRLLSDRFSAERPKGSFSTLEIQRTEQGDSAMYLCASSFRVSSGANVLTFGAGSRLTVL.

This clone occurred once. The rearrangement links TRBV2 to TRBJ1-3; D is ambiguous. Germline V lookup: CDR1 SNHLY, CDR2 FYNNEI. V was clipped by 7 bases and J by 0 bases, with 7 bases between them. The CDR3 is made up of 13 amino acids. The chain's CDR3 is CASTVSSGNTIYF. The DNA of the CDR3 is TGTGCCAGCACGGTGAGCTCTGGAAACACCATATATTTT.

This clone showed up just once. The chain uses TRBV11-1 and TRBJ2-5; 7 bases are a match to TRBD1. V was pared by 5 bases and J by 5 bases, with 8 bases of the junction left unmatched. The CDR3 is 14 residues long. Germline V CDR1 and CDR2: SGHAT, FQDESV (reference sequence). CDR3 bases: TGTGCCAGCAGCGTCAACAGGGGATTCGAGACCCAGTACTTC. Amino acid sequence: CASSVNRGFETQYF. The complete variable domain, with remaining parts taken from reference TRBV11-1 and TRBJ2-5, reads EAEVAQSPRYKITEKSQAVAFWCDPISGHATLYWYRQILGQGPELLVQFQDESVVDDSQLPKDRFSAERLKGVDSTLKIQPAELGDSAMYLCASSVNRGFETQYFGPGTRLLVL.

The chain links TRBV5-1 to TRBJ2-1; D is undetermined. This CDR3 has 13 residues. The germline V and J ends were trimmed by 0 bases and 6 bases, with 7 bases remaining between them. Germline-derived CDR1 and CDR2 are SGHRS and YFSETQ. The CDR3 sequence is CASSLGGINEQFF. The CDR3 region has the DNA TGCGCCAGCAGCTTGGGAGGAATCAATGAGCAGTTCTTC. The complete variable domain, with remaining parts taken from reference TRBV5-1 and TRBJ2-1, reads KAGVTQTPRYLIKTRGQQVTLSCSPISGHRSVSWYQQTPGQGLQFLFEYFSETQRNKGNFPGRFSGRQFSNSRSEMNVSTLELGDSALYLCASSLGGINEQFFGPGTRLTVL.

The chain has TRBV9 and TRBJ2-1, with TRBD2 identical over 7 bases. The germline V gene has CDR1 SGDLS and CDR2 YYNGEE. With 4 bases clipped from V and 4 bases from J, the junction kept 8 bases outside the gene matches. This CDR3 region has 15 residues. The CDR3 coding sequence is TGTGCCAGCAGCCCCCTCGGGACTATTTACAATGAGCAGTTCTTC. Residues: CASSPLGTIYNEQFF.

The gene calls are TRBV11-2 and TRBJ1-4; D remains unclear. Germline V CDR1 and CDR2: SGHAT, FQNNGV. Trimming took off 5 bases at V and 8 bases at J, with 15 bases between the two ends. The CDR3 extends over 14 amino acids. This CDR3 is CASSTRPLEEKLFF. The CDR3, as DNA: TGTGCCAGCAGCACCAGACCTTTGGAGGAAAAACTGTTTTTT.

This chain uses TRBV14 with TRBJ1-1; the match to TRBD1 covers 7 bases. The CDR3 length is 13 residues. Germline-derived CDR1 and CDR2 are SGHDN and FVKESK. V lost 4 bases to trimming and J lost 6 bases; unmatched junction nucleotides: 5. CDR3 sequence reads: CASSRGQLSEAFF. CDR3 in DNA: TGTGCCAGCAGCCGGGGACAGCTTTCTGAAGCTTTCTTT. The variable domain in full, with the rest retrieved from reference TRBV14 and TRBJ1-1, is EAGVTQFPSHSVIEKGQTVTLRCDPISGHDNLYWYRRVMGKEIKFLLHFVKESKQDESGMPNNRFLAERTGGTYSTLKVQPAELEDSGVYFCASSRGQLSEAFFGQGTRLTVV.

The chain carries TRBV2 and TRBJ1-2, with unresolved D. The CDR3 contains 11 residues. V was pared by 6 bases and J by 4 bases, with 6 bases between. Germline V gene data show CDR1 as SNHLY and CDR2 as FYNNEI. CDR3 DNA: TGTGCCAGCAGACAGACCTATGGCTACACCTTC. Translating gives CASRQTYGYTF.

The count of this clone is one. This chain links TRBV11-2 with TRBJ2-1; 8 bases align to TRBD1. Losses at the gene ends were 7 bases for V and 7 bases for J; bases not matched to a gene: 3. The CDR3 has 12 amino acids. CDR1 SGHAT and CDR2 FQNNGV come from the germline V gene. Written as DNA, the CDR3 is TGTGCCAGCACCAGGGGGCGGAATGAGCAGTTCTTC. Amino acid sequence: CASTRGRNEQFF.

The chain couples TRBV18 to TRBJ1-1, with 10 nucleotides matching TRBD1. V shed 0 bases and J 2 bases; nucleotides not matched to a gene: 6. This CDR3 comprises 17 residues. Germline V gene sequence: CDR1 KGHSH, CDR2 LQKENI. The DNA of the CDR3 is TGTGCCAGCTCACCACCGGCCCGACAGGGGGCAAACACTGAAGCTTTCTTT. Residues: CASSPPARQGANTEAFF.

This clone was recorded only once. The chain is built from TRBV19 and TRBJ2-2; TRBD2 agrees at 7 bases. V was clipped by 7 bases and J by 0 bases; unmatched bases: 17. The CDR3 extends over 19 amino acids. Germline-derived CDR1 and CDR2 are LNHDA and SQIVND (reference sequence). The CDR3 reads CASTPLRGEAGANTGELFF. DNA of the CDR3: TGTGCCAGTACCCCTTTGAGGGGAGAGGCGGGAGCGAACACCGGGGAGCTGTTTTTT.

The J gene is TRBJ1-5, the V gene TRBV2; a weak D match, TRBD1 (5 bases). The CDR3 spans 11 residues. V was clipped by 4 bases and J by 7 bases, with 5 bases between them. Germline CDR1 and CDR2: SNHLY and FYNNEI. In DNA form, the CDR3 reads TGTGCCAGCAGTGGGGGCCAGCCCCAGCATTTT. It is translated as CASSGGQPQHF.

This clone was observed once. This chain uses TRBV10-2 with TRBJ2-7, with D possibly being TRBD2 (5 bases). Germline V gene sequence: CDR1 WSHSY, CDR2 SAAADI. V lost 2 bases, J lost 1 base, and 6 bases lay in between. The CDR3 has 13 residues. The CDR3 region is CASSEGRSYEQYF. The CDR3, as DNA: TGCGCCAGCAGTGAGGGGAGATCCTACGAGCAGTACTTC.

This chain links TRBV19 with TRBJ2-1; D is perhaps TRBD1 (5 bases). CDR3 length: 15 residues. With 3 bases removed from V and 9 bases from J, the gap between germline ends came to 18 bases. Germline V gives CDR1 LNHDA, CDR2 SQIVND (reference sequence). The DNA for the CDR3 is TGTGCCAGTAGTATTGGGCAGGGCCCCGGGTTTGAGCAGTTCTTC. Its protein is CASSIGQGPGFEQFF.

V usage is TRBV29-1 and J usage is TRBJ2-7; TRBD2 aligns across 10 bases. The J segment lost 6 bases and the V segment lost 4 bases, leaving 6 bases of the junction unmatched. Germline V gene sequence: CDR1 SQVTM, CDR2 ANQGSEA. The CDR3 has 13 residues. The CDR3 region has the DNA TGCAGCGTTGCTGGAGCGGGAGGGACCGAGCAGTACTTC. It translates to CSVAGAGGTEQYF.

The V call is TRBV5-8, the J call TRBJ2-7; 11 positions agree with TRBD2. The CDR3 loop spans 15 amino acids. V trimming: 3 bases; J trimming: 6 bases; junction bases outside the gene matches: 8. Germline V lookup: CDR1 SGHTS, CDR2 YDEGEE. This CDR3 reads CASSSHSGRVGEQYF. In DNA form, the CDR3 reads TGTGCCAGCAGCTCCCATAGCGGGAGGGTGGGCGAGCAGTACTTC.

This clone was recorded only once. The V and J genes are TRBV6-6 and TRBJ2-7, with 10 bases fitting TRBD2. After removal of 10 bases from V and 3 bases from J, the junction contained 3 bases not matched to a gene. This CDR3 contains 12 residues. Germline loops: CDR1 MNHNY, CDR2 SVGAGI (reference sequence). This chain's CDR3 is CATSSGSYEQYF. DNA of the CDR3: TGTGCCACCTCTAGCGGGAGCTACGAGCAGTACTTC.

In nucleotides, the CDR3 is TGTGCCAGCAGCTGGAGAGGGACAGATCAGCCCCAGCATTTT. Translating it yields CASSWRGTDQPQHF. V gene TRBV5-6 combines with J gene TRBJ1-5, with TRBD1 identical over 7 bases. V gave up 3 bases and J gave up 5 bases; unmatched junction bases: 5. From germline, CDR1 is SGHDT and CDR2 YYEEEE. This CDR3 has 14 amino acids.

V and J are TRBV5-4 and TRBJ2-7, with 14 bases identical to TRBD2. Germline lookup yields CDR1 SGHNT and CDR2 YYREEE (reference sequence). V dropped 3 bases and J dropped 7; count of bases not matched to a gene: 6. The CDR3 loop spans 15 amino acids. CDR3: CASSSQGLAGEEQYF. The DNA for the CDR3 is TGTGCCAGCAGCTCTCAGGGACTAGCGGGAGAGGAGCAGTACTTC.

This clone was detected a few times. The chain uses TRBV19 and TRBJ1-2; TRBD1 might be the D (6 bases). V gave up 5 bases and J gave up 6 bases, with 16 bases separating them. CDR1 is LNHDA and CDR2 is SQIVND in the germline V gene (reference sequence). The CDR3 sequence is 14 residues long. CDR3 nucleotide sequence: TGTGCCAGTAGTCATAAAGACAGGTCGAATGGCTACACCTTC. Protein sequence: CASSHKDRSNGYTF.

The chain links TRBV9 to TRBJ2-1, with D possibly being TRBD2 (5 bases). Germline CDR1 SGDLS, CDR2 YYNGEE. The V gene lost 3 bases and the J gene lost 10 bases, with 20 bases spanning the gap. This CDR3 is 15 amino acids long. The DNA of the CDR3 is TGTGCCAGCAGCGCCACCGGGGTAAGGGATTGGGAGCAGTTCTTC. This gives the protein CASSATGVRDWEQFF.

The chain employs TRBV2 and TRBJ2-1; 11 nucleotides line up with TRBD2. This CDR3 comprises 14 residues. J gave up 7 bases and V 5 bases, and 4 bases lay outside the gene matches. The germline V gene has CDR1 SNHLY and CDR2 FYNNEI. CDR3 DNA sequence: TGTGCCAGCAGTATACTAGCGGGAGTTAATGAGCAGTTCTTC. This sequence encodes CASSILAGVNEQFF. The full variable domain, in which reference TRBV2 and TRBJ2-1 provide the parts outside the CDR3, is EPEVTQTPSHQVTQMGQEVILRCVPISNHLYFYWYRQILGQKVEFLVSFYNNEISEKSEIFDDQFSVERPDGSNFTLKIRSTKLEDSAMYFCASSILAGVNEQFFGPGTRLTVL.

This chain connects TRBV7-6 to TRBJ2-7, with unresolved D. This CDR3 has 12 amino acids. V was cut by 3 bases and J by 6 bases, with 9 bases left in between. In germline, CDR1 is SGHVS, CDR2 FNYEAQ. The CDR3 DNA reads TGTGCCAGCAGCTTGTTCCCTTTCGAGCAGTACTTC. It specifies CASSLFPFEQYF.

The gene calls are TRBV7-2 and TRBJ1-2; tentative D call: TRBD1 (6 bases). Trimming pared 1 base from V and 7 bases from J, leaving 7 bases between. CDR1 is SGHTA, CDR2 FQGNSA, per germline. The CDR3 has 12 residues. This CDR3 reads CASSLGGGGYTF. The CDR3 DNA follows: TGTGCCAGCAGCTTAGGAGGGGGTGGCTACACCTTC. Using reference TRBV7-2 and TRBJ1-2 for the parts outside the CDR3, the full variable domain is GAGVSQSPSNKVTEKGKDVELRCDPISGHTALYWYRQSLGQGLEFLIYFQGNSAPDKSGLPSDRFSAERTGGSVSTLTIQRTQQEDSAVYLCASSLGGGGYTFGSGTRLTVV.

The chain employs TRBV11-2 and TRBJ1-1, with TRBD1 matching 8 bases. The CDR3 has 15 amino acids. Germline assignment: CDR1 SGHAT and CDR2 FQNNGV. V lost 5 bases to trimming and J lost 4 bases; unmatched junction nucleotides: 9. The CDR3 DNA is TGTGCCAGCAGCGCGGACAGGGCGCGGGGCACTGAAGCTTTCTTT. Translating it yields CASSADRARGTEAFF.

The chain is built from TRBV19 and TRBJ2-5; 12 bases fit TRBD2. Germline lookup yields CDR1 LNHDA and CDR2 SQIVND (reference sequence). The J segment lost 3 bases and the V segment lost 5 bases, leaving 7 bases of the junction unmatched. The CDR3 runs to 16 residues. The CDR3, as DNA: TGTGCCAGTAGTGGGGGACTAGCGGGTTATAAAGAGACCCAGTACTTC. It specifies CASSGGLAGYKETQYF.

This chain links TRBV6-4 with TRBJ2-7, with TRBD1 matching over 9 bases. Germline V gives CDR1 MRHNA, CDR2 SNTAGT. Germline trimming cut 7 bases from V and 5 bases from J; bases unmatched to any gene: 21. There are 18 residues in the CDR3. The CDR3 DNA follows: TGTGCCAGCAAAGGTATATCGTGGTCCCGGGACAGGGTCCACGAGCAGTACTTC. This gives the protein CASKGISWSRDRVHEQYF.

The chain combines TRBV5-4 with TRBJ1-2; D is uncertain. The CDR3 is made up of 12 amino acids. Trimming removed 3 bases at V and 5 bases at J, with 8 bases between. From germline, CDR1 is SGHNT and CDR2 YYREEE (reference sequence). As DNA, the CDR3 is TGTGCCAGCAGCTCGACAAGTTATGGCTACACCTTC. Amino acids: CASSSTSYGYTF.

This chain uses TRBV15 with TRBJ1-1; D not resolved. The CDR3 is 19 residues long. CDR1 and CDR2 (germline): LNHNV, YYDKDF (reference sequence). Trimming removed 0 bases from V and 0 bases from J, with 20 bases in between. CDR3 amino acids: CATSRDLWAESRMNTEAFF. DNA of the CDR3: TGTGCCACCAGCAGAGATCTTTGGGCAGAAAGTAGAATGAACACTGAAGCTTTCTTT.